This TCR beta chain emerged from a study of regulatory T cells in long-lasting Graves disease. Background on the study: Antithyroid drug intake by newly diagnosed Graves' patients had lasted under 3 months. Study observations and caveats: Persistent-disease Graves' patients showed less TCR diversity than new cases.

As for time point: newly diagnosed GD, antithyroid drugs for less than 3 months. Making the TCR library involved RNA that had been extracted from PBMCs. Peripheral blood, 7 to 9.5 milliliters of it, was drawn into EDTA tubes. Assembly of TCR beta libraries relied on iRepertoire HTBI primers together with Arm-PCR of CDR3 regions. TCRdb re-analysed the multiplex PCR reads in MiXCR, keeping a single row per CDR3 protein. The repertoire includes approximately 400,000 distinct CDR3 sequences, approximately 16% of them detected once, and about 8.2% sits in the top ten. Per the germline V gene, CDR1 is SGHDT and CDR2 is YYEEEE. Trimming removed 6 bases from V and 4 bases from J; junction bases left unmatched: 12. The CDR3 sequence is 17 residues long. This clonotype has at least ten counts. The antigen remains unidentified. These sequences were also reported in another study, on T cells in Graves' hyperthyroidism and ophthalmopathy. From that second work: The study used the HTBI primer set for a first-round RT-PCR of the TCR CDR3.

The specimen was peripheral blood mononuclear cells (PBMCs), collected at new diagnosis, from a patient treated with antithyroid drugs. J is TRBJ2-1 and V is TRBV5-6; 11 positions match TRBD2. This sequence was found in a woman aged 40 to 55 with Graves disease. The CDR3 sequence is CASTDMSLAGAYNEQFF. In DNA, the CDR3 is TGTGCCAGCACTGACATGTCACTAGCGGGAGCATACAATGAGCAGTTCTTC. Variable domain in full (rest from reference TRBV5-6 and TRBJ2-1): DAGVTQSPTHLIKTRGQQVTLRCSPKSGHDTVSWYQQALGQGPQFIFQYYEEEERQRGNFPDRFSGHQFPNYSSELNVNALLLGDSALYLCASTDMSLAGAYNEQFFGPGTRLTVL.